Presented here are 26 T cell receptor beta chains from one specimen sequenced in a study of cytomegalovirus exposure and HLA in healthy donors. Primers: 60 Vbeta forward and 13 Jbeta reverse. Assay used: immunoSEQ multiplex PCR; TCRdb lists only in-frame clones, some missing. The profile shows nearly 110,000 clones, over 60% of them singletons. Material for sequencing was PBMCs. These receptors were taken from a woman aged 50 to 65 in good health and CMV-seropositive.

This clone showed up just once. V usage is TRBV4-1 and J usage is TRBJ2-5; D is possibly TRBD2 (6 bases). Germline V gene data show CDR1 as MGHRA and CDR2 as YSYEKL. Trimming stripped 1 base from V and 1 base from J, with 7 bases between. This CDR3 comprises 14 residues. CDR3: CASSQGGLQETQYF. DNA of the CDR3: TGCGCCAGCAGCCAAGGGGGACTCCAAGAGACCCAGTACTTC.

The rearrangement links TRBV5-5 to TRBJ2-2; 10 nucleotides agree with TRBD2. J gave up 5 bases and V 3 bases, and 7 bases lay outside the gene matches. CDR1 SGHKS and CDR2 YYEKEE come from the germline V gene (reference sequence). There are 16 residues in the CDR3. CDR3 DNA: TGTGCCAGCAGCTCGGTCGGGACTAGCGAGACCGGGGAGCTGTTTTTT. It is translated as CASSSVGTSETGELFF.

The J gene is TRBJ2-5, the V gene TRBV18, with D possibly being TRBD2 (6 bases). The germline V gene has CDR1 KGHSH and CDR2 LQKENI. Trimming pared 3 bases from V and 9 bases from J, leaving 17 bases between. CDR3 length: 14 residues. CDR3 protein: CASSPTEGGVPQYF. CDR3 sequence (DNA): TGTGCCAGCTCACCGACGGAGGGTGGAGTTCCCCAGTACTTC. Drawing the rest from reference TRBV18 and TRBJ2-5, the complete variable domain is NAGVMQNPRHLVRRRGQEARLRCSPMKGHSHVYWYRQLPEEGLKFMVYLQKENIIDESGMPKERFSAEFPKEGPSILRIQQVVRGDSAAYFCASSPTEGGVPQYFGPGTRLLVL.

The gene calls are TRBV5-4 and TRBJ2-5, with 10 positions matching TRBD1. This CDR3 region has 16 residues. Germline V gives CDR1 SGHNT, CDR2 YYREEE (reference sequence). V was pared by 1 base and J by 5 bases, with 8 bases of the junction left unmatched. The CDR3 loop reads CASSLRGQGFWETQYF. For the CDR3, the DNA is TGTGCCAGCAGCTTGAGGGGACAGGGGTTTTGGGAGACCCAGTACTTC.

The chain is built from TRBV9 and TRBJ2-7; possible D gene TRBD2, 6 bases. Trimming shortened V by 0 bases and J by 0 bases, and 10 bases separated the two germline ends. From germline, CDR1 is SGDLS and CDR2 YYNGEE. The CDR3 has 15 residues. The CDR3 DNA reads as TGTGCCAGCAGCGTAGGGCGGGGTGCCTCCTACGAGCAGTACTTC. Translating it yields CASSVGRGASYEQYF.

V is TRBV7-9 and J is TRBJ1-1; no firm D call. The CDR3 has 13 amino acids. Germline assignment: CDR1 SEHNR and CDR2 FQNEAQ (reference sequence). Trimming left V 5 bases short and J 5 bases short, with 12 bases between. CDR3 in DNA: TGTGCCAGCAGCGTCCAAGAGGGAACTGAAGCTTTCTTT. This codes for CASSVQEGTEAFF.

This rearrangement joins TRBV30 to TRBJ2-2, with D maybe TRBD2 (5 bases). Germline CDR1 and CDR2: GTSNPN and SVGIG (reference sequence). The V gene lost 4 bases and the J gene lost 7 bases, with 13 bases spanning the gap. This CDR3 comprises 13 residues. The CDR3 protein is CAWTGIKNGELFF. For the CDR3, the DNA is TGTGCCTGGACGGGAATTAAAAACGGGGAGCTGTTTTTT. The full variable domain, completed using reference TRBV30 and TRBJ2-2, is SQTIHQWPATLVQPVGSPLSLECTVEGTSNPNLYWYRQAAGRGLQLLFYSVGIGQISSEVPQNLSASRPQDRQFILSSKKLLLSDSGFYLCAWTGIKNGELFFGEGSRLTVL.

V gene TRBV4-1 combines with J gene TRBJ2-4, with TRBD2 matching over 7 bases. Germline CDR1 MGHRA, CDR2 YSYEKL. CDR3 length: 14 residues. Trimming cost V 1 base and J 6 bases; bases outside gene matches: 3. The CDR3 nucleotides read TGCGCCAGCAGCCAAGGGGAGGGTTCAAACATTCAGTACTTC. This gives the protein CASSQGEGSNIQYF.

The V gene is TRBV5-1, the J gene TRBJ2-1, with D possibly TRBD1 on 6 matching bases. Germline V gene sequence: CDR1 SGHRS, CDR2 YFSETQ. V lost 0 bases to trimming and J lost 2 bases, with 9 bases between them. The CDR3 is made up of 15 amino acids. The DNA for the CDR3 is TGCGCCAGCAGCTTGGAGGGGGACCCCTACAATGAGCAGTTCTTC. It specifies CASSLEGDPYNEQFF.

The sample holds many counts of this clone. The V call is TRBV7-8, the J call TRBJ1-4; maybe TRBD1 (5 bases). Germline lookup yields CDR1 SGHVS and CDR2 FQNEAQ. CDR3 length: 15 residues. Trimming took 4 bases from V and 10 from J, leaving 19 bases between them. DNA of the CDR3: TGTGCCAGCAGCTACGCCGTGGGCCCTCAGGGAAAACTGTTTTTT. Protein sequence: CASSYAVGPQGKLFF.

The CDR3 loop is CASSFGGSGYGYTF. For the CDR3, the DNA is TGTGCCAGCAGTTTCGGGGGGTCGGGGTATGGCTACACCTTC. The genes are TRBV28 and TRBJ1-2, with a weak D call TRBD1 (5 bases). Germline CDR1 reads MDHEN; CDR2 reads SYDVKM. The germline V and J ends were trimmed by 3 bases and 5 bases, with 13 bases remaining between them. This CDR3 has 14 amino acids.

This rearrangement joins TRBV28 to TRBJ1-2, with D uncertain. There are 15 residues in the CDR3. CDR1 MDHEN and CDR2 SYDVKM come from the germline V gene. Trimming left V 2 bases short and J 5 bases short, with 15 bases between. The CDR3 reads CASSLSLRGAYGYTF. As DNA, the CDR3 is TGTGCCAGCAGTTTAAGCCTTCGGGGTGCGTATGGCTACACCTTC.

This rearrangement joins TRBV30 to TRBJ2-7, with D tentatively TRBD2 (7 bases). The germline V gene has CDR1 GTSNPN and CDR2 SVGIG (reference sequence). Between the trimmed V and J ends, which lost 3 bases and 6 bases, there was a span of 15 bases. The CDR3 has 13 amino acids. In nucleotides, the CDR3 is TGTGCCTGGAGGGGCGGGGAGGGGGGCGAGCAGTACTTC. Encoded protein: CAWRGGEGGEQYF.

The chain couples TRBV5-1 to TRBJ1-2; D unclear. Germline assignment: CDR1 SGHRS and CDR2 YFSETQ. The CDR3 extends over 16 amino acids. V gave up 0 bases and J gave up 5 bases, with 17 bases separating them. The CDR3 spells CASSLGVRGSGYGYTF. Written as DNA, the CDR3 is TGCGCCAGCAGCTTGGGAGTTCGGGGTTCGGGGTATGGCTACACCTTC.

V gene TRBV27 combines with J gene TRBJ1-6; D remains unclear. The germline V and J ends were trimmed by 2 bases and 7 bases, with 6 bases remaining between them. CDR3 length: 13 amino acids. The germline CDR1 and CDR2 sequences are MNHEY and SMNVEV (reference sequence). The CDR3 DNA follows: TGTGCCAGCAGTTTAGGGAGGAATTCACCCCTCCACTTT. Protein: CASSLGRNSPLHF.

The CDR3 is CASSLRPPGRDEQYF. The CDR3 coding sequence is TGTGCCAGCAGCTTACGTCCTCCCGGTCGGGACGAGCAGTACTTC. The V and J genes are TRBV7-2 and TRBJ2-7; D gene ambiguous. V lost 2 bases, J lost 5 bases, and 16 bases lay in between. Germline V gene sequence: CDR1 SGHTA, CDR2 FQGNSA. This CDR3 is built from 15 residues.

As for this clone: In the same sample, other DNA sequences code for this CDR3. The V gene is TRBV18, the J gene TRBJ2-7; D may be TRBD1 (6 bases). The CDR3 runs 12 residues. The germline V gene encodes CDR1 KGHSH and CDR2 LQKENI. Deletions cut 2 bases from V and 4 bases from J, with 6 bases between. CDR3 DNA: TGTGCCAGCTCACCAAGGGGGTACGAGCAGTACTTC. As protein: CASSPRGYEQYF.

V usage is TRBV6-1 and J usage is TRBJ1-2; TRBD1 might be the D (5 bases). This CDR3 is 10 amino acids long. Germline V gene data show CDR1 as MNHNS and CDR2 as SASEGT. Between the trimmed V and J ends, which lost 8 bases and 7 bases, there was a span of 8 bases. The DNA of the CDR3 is TGTGCCAGCGGGGCCGTTGGCTACACCTTC. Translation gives CASGAVGYTF.

CDR3 loop: CASSLSYWGDEQFF. CDR3 nucleotide sequence: TGTGCCAGCAGCTTGTCGTATTGGGGAGATGAGCAGTTCTTC. The J gene is TRBJ2-1, the V gene TRBV5-4, with a tentative D call TRBD2 (5 bases). Trimming cost V 1 base and J 8 bases, with 13 bases left between them. CDR1 and CDR2 from the germline V gene are SGHNT and YYREEE (reference sequence). The CDR3 is 14 residues long.

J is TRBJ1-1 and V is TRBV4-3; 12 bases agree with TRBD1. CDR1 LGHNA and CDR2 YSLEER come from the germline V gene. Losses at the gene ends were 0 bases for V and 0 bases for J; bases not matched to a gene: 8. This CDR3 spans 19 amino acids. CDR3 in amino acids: CASSQDSGQGAFLNTEAFF. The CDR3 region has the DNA TGCGCCAGCAGCCAAGATTCGGGACAGGGGGCCTTTCTGAACACTGAAGCTTTCTTT.

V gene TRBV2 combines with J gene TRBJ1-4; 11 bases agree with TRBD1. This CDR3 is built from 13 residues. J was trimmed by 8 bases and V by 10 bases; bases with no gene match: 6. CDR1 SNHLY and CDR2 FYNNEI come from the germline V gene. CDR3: CATTDRGREKLFF. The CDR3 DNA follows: TGTGCCACGACGGACAGGGGGCGGGAAAAACTGTTTTTT.

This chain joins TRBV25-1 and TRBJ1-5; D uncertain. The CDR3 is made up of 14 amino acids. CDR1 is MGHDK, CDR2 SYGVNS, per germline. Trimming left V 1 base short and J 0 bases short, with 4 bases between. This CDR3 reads CASSESYSNQPQHF. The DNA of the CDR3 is TGTGCCAGCAGTGAATCTTATAGCAATCAGCCCCAGCATTTT.

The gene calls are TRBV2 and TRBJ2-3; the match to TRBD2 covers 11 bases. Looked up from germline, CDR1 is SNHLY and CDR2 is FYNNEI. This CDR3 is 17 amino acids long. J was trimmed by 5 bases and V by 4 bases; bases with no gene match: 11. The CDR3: CASSASTSGVSGDTQYF. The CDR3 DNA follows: TGTGCCAGCAGTGCCTCGACTAGCGGGGTGTCCGGAGATACGCAGTATTTT. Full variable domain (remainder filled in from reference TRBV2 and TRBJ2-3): EPEVTQTPSHQVTQMGQEVILRCVPISNHLYFYWYRQILGQKVEFLVSFYNNEISEKSEIFDDQFSVERPDGSNFTLKIRSTKLEDSAMYFCASSASTSGVSGDTQYFGPGTRLTVL.

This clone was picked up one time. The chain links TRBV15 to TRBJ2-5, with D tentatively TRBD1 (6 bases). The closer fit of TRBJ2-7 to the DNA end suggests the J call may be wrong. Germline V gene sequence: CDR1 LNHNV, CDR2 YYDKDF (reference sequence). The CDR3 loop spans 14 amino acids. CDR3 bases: TGTGCCACCAGGGGGGCAGGTAGGGCCTACGAGCAGTACTTC. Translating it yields CATRGAGRAYEQYF.

CDR3 DNA: TGTGCCATCAGTGACAGGATCTCCGATGGCTACACCTTC. Its protein is CAISDRISDGYTF. The chain carries TRBV10-3 and TRBJ1-2, with D unresolved. Germline assignment: CDR1 ENHRY and CDR2 SYGVKD. The CDR3 spans 13 residues. Trimming left V 3 bases short and J 6 bases short, with 11 bases between.

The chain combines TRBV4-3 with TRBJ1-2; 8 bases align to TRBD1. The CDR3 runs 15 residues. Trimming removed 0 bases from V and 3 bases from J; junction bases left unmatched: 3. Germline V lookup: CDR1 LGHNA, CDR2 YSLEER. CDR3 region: CASSQDLGQDYGYTF. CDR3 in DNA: TGCGCCAGCAGCCAAGATCTGGGACAGGACTATGGCTACACCTTC.